The 30 T cell receptor beta chains reported below all come from one sample, sequenced in a study of OX40 agonist ivuxolimab in advanced cancers. Here immunoSEQ multiplex PCR was the method, and the copy in TCRdb shows in-frame clones only, minus some. The sample yields about 120,000 clones, 80% to 90% seen once. Here the sequenced sample was CD4+ or CD8+ T cells sorted from blood, taken in a trial of the OX40 agonist ivuxolimab. The origin of the receptors is an adult with an advanced solid tumor such as melanoma, head and neck, liver or kidney cancer.

V usage is TRBV30 and J usage is TRBJ2-3; TRBD1 matches at 12 bases. This CDR3 has 15 amino acids. The V gene end was trimmed by 3 bases and the J gene end by 4 bases; junction bases not matched to a gene: 5. CDR1 is GTSNPN and CDR2 is SVGIG in the germline V gene (reference sequence). This CDR3 reads CAWRGDRGPADTQYF. The CDR3 DNA reads TGTGCCTGGAGGGGGGACAGGGGGCCGGCAGATACGCAGTATTTT.

The J gene is TRBJ1-3, the V gene TRBV5-1; D might be TRBD1 (6 bases). The CDR3 totals 13 residues. Germline values: CDR1 SGHRS, CDR2 YFSETQ. The V gene lost 6 bases and the J gene lost 1 base, with 8 bases spanning the gap. The CDR3 here is CASTRGSGNTIYF. CDR3 sequence (DNA): TGCGCCAGCACGAGGGGGTCTGGAAACACCATATATTTT.

This sequence joins TRBV14 and TRBJ1-2, with a weak D call TRBD1 (5 bases). The CDR3 sequence is 16 residues long. With 4 bases removed from V and 7 bases from J, the gap between germline ends came to 22 bases. Germline CDR1 and CDR2: SGHDN and FVKESK. The CDR3 sequence is CASSPAGTGLRGGYTF. CDR3 DNA: TGTGCCAGCAGCCCCGCCGGGACGGGCCTGCGGGGTGGCTACACCTTC.

The V and J genes are TRBV7-2 and TRBJ1-5; no definite D call. Trimming removed 5 bases from V and 0 bases from J, with 14 bases in between. Germline CDR1 reads SGHTA; CDR2 reads FQGNSA. This CDR3 is 16 amino acids long. The CDR3 nucleotides are TGTGCCAGCAGCCCAGGAAGAATCCTTAGCAATCAGCCCCAGCATTTT. Translation: CASSPGRILSNQPQHF.

This sequence joins TRBV6-6 and TRBJ2-7, with D unclear. The CDR3 sequence is 14 residues long. V lost 5 bases and J 0 bases, leaving 11 bases between the germline ends. The germline V gene has CDR1 MNHNY and CDR2 SVGAGI (reference sequence). In DNA, the CDR3 is TGTGCCAGCAGTAAGGTCCCTAGCTCCTACGAGCAGTACTTC. Translated: CASSKVPSSYEQYF.

The chain uses TRBV6-5 and TRBJ1-6; D is uncertain. The V end was cut by 6 bases, the J end by 6 bases, with 15 bases between. The CDR3 has 15 residues. Germline CDR1 is MNHEY and CDR2 is SVGAGI. The CDR3 DNA is TGTGCCAGCAGCCCGGCGGGAGTGGGTAATTCACCCCTCCACTTT. Translating it yields CASSPAGVGNSPLHF.

V gene TRBV4-1 combines with J gene TRBJ1-1; D is uncertain. The V gene lost 7 bases and the J gene lost 4 bases, with 7 bases spanning the gap. Germline CDR1 and CDR2: MGHRA and YSYEKL. CDR3 length: 11 residues. CDR3 loop: CASIRVTEAFF. The CDR3, as DNA: TGCGCCAGCATAAGGGTCACTGAAGCTTTCTTT.

V and J are TRBV6-5 and TRBJ1-1; 8 nucleotides align to TRBD1. CDR1 and CDR2 from the germline V gene are MNHEY and SVGAGI. V gave up 10 bases and J gave up 4 bases; unmatched junction bases: 5. The CDR3 is 12 residues long. The CDR3 protein is CATGQGLTEAFF. The DNA for the CDR3 is TGTGCCACCGGACAGGGCCTCACTGAAGCTTTCTTT.

V gene TRBV5-1 combines with J gene TRBJ2-7; TRBD2 is a possible D gene (5 bases). V lost 0 bases and J 5 bases, leaving 12 bases between the germline ends. The CDR3 consists of 14 residues. Germline loops: CDR1 SGHRS, CDR2 YFSETQ. The CDR3 sequence: CASSLGPGIDEQYF. The CDR3 DNA follows: TGCGCCAGCAGCTTGGGGCCGGGGATCGACGAGCAGTACTTC. Using reference TRBV5-1 and TRBJ2-7 for the parts outside the CDR3, the full variable domain is KAGVTQTPRYLIKTRGQQVTLSCSPISGHRSVSWYQQTPGQGLQFLFEYFSETQRNKGNFPGRFSGRQFSNSRSEMNVSTLELGDSALYLCASSLGPGIDEQYFGPGTRLTVT.

This sequence joins TRBV7-9 and TRBJ1-1; 9 bases line up with TRBD1. This CDR3 contains 13 residues. Germline values: CDR1 SEHNR, CDR2 FQNEAQ (reference sequence). Trimming at V came to 5 bases and at J to 7 bases, leaving 5 bases not matched to a gene. DNA of the CDR3: TGTGCCAGCAGCAAGCCGACAGGGGGTGAAGCTTTCTTT. The encoded protein is CASSKPTGGEAFF.

The gene calls are TRBV6-5 and TRBJ1-2; tentative D call: TRBD1 (6 bases). V was cut by 0 bases and J by 8 bases, with 13 bases left in between. CDR3 length equals 14 residues. The germline V gene has CDR1 MNHEY and CDR2 SVGAGI. CDR3 residues: CASSYSGGAGGYTF. Here the CDR3 DNA reads TGTGCCAGCAGTTACTCCGGGGGGGCAGGAGGCTACACCTTC.

The chain joins TRBV19 to TRBJ1-5; TRBD1 aligns across 10 bases. This CDR3 is 16 amino acids long. Trimming removed 3 bases from V and 5 bases from J; junction bases left unmatched: 7. CDR1 LNHDA and CDR2 SQIVND come from the germline V gene (reference sequence). This CDR3 reads CASSMVVDRGHQPQHF. CDR3 sequence (DNA): TGTGCCAGTAGTATGGTGGTCGACAGGGGGCATCAGCCCCAGCATTTT.

With regard to this clone: This is likely a read error, given that the CDR3 carries no conserved phenylalanine or tryptophan at its end. No DNA is shown, since the ends of the CDR3 on it are uncertain; the CDR3 is the one TCRdb lists. The V and J genes are TRBV7-8 and TRBJ2-7; whether TRBD1, the table's D call, matches the DNA was not checked. The CDR3 contains 8 residues when both ends are counted. CDR1 and CDR2 (germline): SGHVS, FQNEAQ. CDR3 loop: CASSLAPI.

The chain has TRBV7-9 and TRBJ1-6, with no clear D. Trimming removed 1 base from V and 4 bases from J, with 5 bases in between. The length of the CDR3 is 14 residues. CDR1 is SEHNR and CDR2 is FQNEAQ in the germline V gene (reference sequence). The CDR3: CASSLEQYNSPLHF. As DNA, the CDR3 is TGTGCCAGCAGCTTAGAACAGTATAATTCACCCCTCCACTTT.

The chain couples TRBV21-1 to TRBJ2-1; TRBD2, as called in the table, went unchecked against the DNA. TRBV21-1 corresponds to a pseudogene. The CDR3 length is 17 residues. Written as DNA, the CDR3 is TGTGCCAGCAGCAAAGAAGACCAGCGGGGGGGCACCGATGAGCAGTTCTTC. It yields the protein CASSKEDQRGGTDEQFF.

The J gene is TRBJ2-1, the V gene TRBV28, with 11 bases that match TRBD2. J was trimmed by 7 bases and V by 8 bases; bases with no gene match: 10. The germline gives CDR1 MDHEN, CDR2 SYDVKM. This CDR3 spans 15 amino acids. CDR3 DNA sequence: TGTGCCAGCGATAGCGGGGGGGCGGGACGTAATGAGCAGTTCTTC. Protein sequence: CASDSGGAGRNEQFF. The variable domain in full, completed from reference TRBV28 and TRBJ2-1, reads DVKVTQSSRYLVKRTGEKVFLECVQDMDHENMFWYRQDPGLGLRLIYFSYDVKMKEKGDIPEGYSVSREKKERFSLILESASTNQTSMYLCASDSGGAGRNEQFFGPGTRLTVL.

The chain uses TRBV19 and TRBJ2-1, with D unclear. Germline CDR1 is LNHDA and CDR2 is SQIVND (reference sequence). The length of the CDR3 is 15 residues. Deletions cut 1 base from V and 0 bases from J, with 7 bases between. DNA for the CDR3: TGTGCCAGTAGTATAGGCGGATTCTCCTACAATGAGCAGTTCTTC. Protein sequence: CASSIGGFSYNEQFF.

The chain links TRBV11-3 to TRBJ2-1; TRBD2 agrees at 10 bases. V gave up 5 bases and J gave up 1 base; unmatched junction bases: 2. Per germline, CDR1 SGHNT and CDR2 YENEEA. This CDR3 is built from 15 residues. CDR3 DNA: TGTGCCAGCAGCGCTAGCGGGGGATCCTACAATGAGCAGTTCTTC. This gives the protein CASSASGGSYNEQFF. Complete variable domain (other parts from reference TRBV11-3 and TRBJ2-1): EAGVVQSPRYKIIEKKQPVAFWCNPISGHNTLYWYLQNLGQGPELLIRYENEEAVDDSQLPKDRFSAERLKGVDSTLKIQPAELGDSAVYLCASSASGGSYNEQFFGPGTRLTVL.

This clone was observed once. The rearrangement links TRBV11-2 to TRBJ2-1; D is possibly TRBD2 (6 bases). The germline V and J ends were trimmed by 1 base and 5 bases, with 15 bases remaining between them. This CDR3 region has 16 residues. Germline V gene data show CDR1 as SGHAT and CDR2 as FQNNGV. CDR3 region: CASSLAASDYNNEQFF. As DNA, the CDR3 is TGTGCCAGCAGCTTAGCGGCTAGCGATTACAACAATGAGCAGTTCTTC.

As concerns this clone: The identical CDR3 is also encoded by other nucleotide sequences in the sample. The chain is built from TRBV30 and TRBJ2-7; D uncertain. Trimming pared 4 bases from V and 3 bases from J, leaving 13 bases between. Germline V gene sequence: CDR1 GTSNPN, CDR2 SVGIG (reference sequence). This CDR3 has 13 residues. CDR3 coding DNA: TGTGCCTGGAACCCCGGTGGGGACTACGAGCAGTACTTC. Translated, it gives CAWNPGGDYEQYF.

The chain employs TRBV18 and TRBJ1-1; 8 bases are shared with TRBD1. The CDR3 length is 16 residues. V shed 3 bases, J shed 2 bases, and the junction held 8 bases outside the gene matches. Germline CDR1 KGHSH, CDR2 LQKENI. In nucleotides, the CDR3 is TGTGCCAGCTCACCCCCGACCGGACAGGGAAACACTGAAGCTTTCTTT. It is translated as CASSPPTGQGNTEAFF. Full variable domain (rest looked up from reference TRBV18 and TRBJ1-1): NAGVMQNPRHLVRRRGQEARLRCSPMKGHSHVYWYRQLPEEGLKFMVYLQKENIIDESGMPKERFSAEFPKEGPSILRIQQVVRGDSAAYFCASSPPTGQGNTEAFFGQGTRLTVV.

The rearrangement joins TRBV6-5 to TRBJ2-5; D possibly corresponds to TRBD2 (5 bases). Germline CDR1 MNHEY, CDR2 SVGAGI. Trimming stripped 4 bases from V and 4 bases from J, with 10 bases between. The CDR3 runs to 13 residues. The CDR3 is CASSFVARETQYF. The CDR3 nucleotides are TGTGCCAGCAGTTTTGTAGCGAGAGAGACCCAGTACTTC.

This rearrangement joins TRBV28 to TRBJ1-2; no definite D call. This CDR3 region has 13 residues. Trimming left V 3 bases short and J 2 bases short, with 7 bases between. The germline CDR1 and CDR2 sequences are MDHEN and SYDVKM. CDR3 region: CASSFHTNYGYTF. The CDR3 DNA is TGTGCCAGCAGTTTTCACACGAACTATGGCTACACCTTC.

V usage is TRBV6-5 and J usage is TRBJ2-7; D unclear. Germline CDR1 reads MNHEY; CDR2 reads SVGAGI. Trimming took 0 bases from V and 4 from J, leaving 10 bases between them. The CDR3 runs to 14 residues. The CDR3 loop reads CASSYSRSRYEQYF. The CDR3 coding sequence is TGTGCCAGCAGTTACTCGAGGTCAAGGTACGAGCAGTACTTC.

V and J are TRBV11-3 and TRBJ1-1, with no clear D. Deletions cut 2 bases from V and 1 base from J, with 5 bases between. The CDR3 totals 13 residues. Germline assignment: CDR1 SGHNT and CDR2 YENEEA. The CDR3 region is CASSLYPNTEAFF. The CDR3 DNA follows: TGTGCCAGCAGCTTATACCCGAACACTGAAGCTTTCTTT. Filled out from reference TRBV11-3 and TRBJ1-1, the complete variable domain reads EAGVVQSPRYKIIEKKQPVAFWCNPISGHNTLYWYLQNLGQGPELLIRYENEEAVDDSQLPKDRFSAERLKGVDSTLKIQPAELGDSAVYLCASSLYPNTEAFFGQGTRLTVV.

The chain is built from TRBV29-1 and TRBJ1-2; D ambiguous. CDR1 is SQVTM, CDR2 ANQGSEA, per germline. The CDR3 runs 11 residues. In DNA form, the CDR3 reads TGCAGTTTTGGGGAGGTCTATGGCTACACCTTC. Translating it yields CSFGEVYGYTF.

About this clone itself: Additional DNA sequences in this sample encode the identical CDR3. V is TRBV2 and J is TRBJ2-6, with D perhaps matching TRBD2 (7 bases). V lost 2 bases to trimming and J lost 3 bases, with 8 bases between them. The germline V gene has CDR1 SNHLY and CDR2 FYNNEI. The CDR3 extends over 15 amino acids. The CDR3 DNA follows: TGTGCCAGCAGTGAAAGGGGGGGTGGGGCCAACGTCCTGACTTTC. It encodes CASSERGGGANVLTF.

This clone appeared a single time. The chain is built from TRBV7-9 and TRBJ1-5, with D unclear. Germline CDR1 is SEHNR and CDR2 is FQNEAQ (reference sequence). This CDR3 has 12 amino acids. The V end was cut by 4 bases, the J end by 5 bases, with 6 bases between. For the CDR3, the DNA is TGTGCCAGCAGCTCCAGCGATCAGCCCCAGCATTTT. Amino acids: CASSSSDQPQHF. Complete variable domain (other parts from reference TRBV7-9 and TRBJ1-5): DTGVSQNPRHKITKRGQNVTFRCDPISEHNRLYWYRQTLGQGPEFLTYFQNEAQLEKSRLLSDRFSAERPKGSFSTLEIQRTEQGDSAMYLCASSSSDQPQHFGDGTRLSIL.

The genes are TRBV1 and TRBJ2-3. TRBV1 is termed a pseudogene. The CDR3 length is 13 residues. The CDR3 protein is CTSSHAFTDTQYF. DNA of the CDR3: TGCACCAGCAGCCACGCTTTCACAGATACGCAGTATTTT.

This clone appeared a few times. V usage is TRBV6-6 and J usage is TRBJ2-7; TRBD1 might be the D (6 bases). Germline CDR1 is MNHNY and CDR2 is SVGAGI (reference sequence). This CDR3 is 15 amino acids long. Deletions cut 7 bases from V and 2 bases from J, with 18 bases between. The CDR3 DNA follows: TGTGCCAGCACCTATGGGGGCCCAGGGCCCTACGAGCAGTACTTC. Translating it yields CASTYGGPGPYEQYF.